The 30 T cell receptor beta chains below were found in one sample sequenced in a study of beta chain features in type 1 diabetes (dated by TCRdb to 2016 to 2019). Library preparation was by the immunoSEQ multiplex PCR assay. The entire amount of isolated RNA was reverse transcribed using the High Capacity cDNA Reverse Transcription Kit, so the sequenced TCRB transcripts were expressed ones. TCRdb took over this immuneACCESS table, retaining in-frame rearrangements with V and J assigned. Such tables are incomplete; in checked studies, under half of the missing clones stem from an unresolved V gene, and the remainder is unexplained. The sample contains more than 300,000 clones, roughly 16% of them found a single time. The top ten clonotypes cover 0.019% of the sample. Sequences were obtained from naive CD4+ T cells from blood. The sample's cell subset or site, from its label and the paper: true naive CD4+ T cells. The receptors here all came from a woman between 18 and 29 years old in good health.

This clone appeared a few times. This chain joins TRBV5-4 and TRBJ2-1; D perhaps matches TRBD2 (6 bases). This CDR3 has 15 residues. The germline V and J ends were trimmed by 0 bases and 2 bases, with 9 bases remaining between them. Germline CDR1 is SGHNT and CDR2 is YYREEE (reference sequence). The CDR3, as DNA: TGTGCCAGCAGCTTGGAACTAGCAACCTACAATGAGCAGTTCTTC. Protein: CASSLELATYNEQFF.

The genes are TRBV5-1 and TRBJ2-7; TRBD1 agrees at 11 bases. Germline lookup yields CDR1 SGHRS and CDR2 YFSETQ. The CDR3 contains 15 residues. V was pared by 5 bases and J by 4 bases, with 8 bases of the junction left unmatched. Here the CDR3 reads CASRHAGQGVYEQYF. The CDR3 nucleotides are TGCGCCAGCAGACACGCGGGACAGGGGGTGTACGAGCAGTACTTC.

This clone was seen only a few times. The chain joins TRBV7-3 to TRBJ2-7; no firm D call. The CDR3 has 11 residues. Trimming left V 5 bases short and J 3 bases short, with 5 bases between. Germline V gene data show CDR1 as SGHTA and CDR2 as FQGTGA. CDR3 residues: CASSPYYEQYF. CDR3 coding DNA: TGTGCCAGCAGCCCCTACTACGAGCAGTACTTC.

This clone was seen more than once but under ten times. This chain connects TRBV6-6 to TRBJ2-3, with TRBD2 as a possible D gene (5 bases). Germline CDR1 MNHNY, CDR2 SVGAGI (reference sequence). The CDR3 consists of 10 residues. The V end was cut by 11 bases, the J end by 7 bases, with 10 bases between. The CDR3 nucleotides read TGTGCCGCGGGTAGTTATACGCAGTATTTT. Its protein product is CAAGSYTQYF.

This clone was seen a few times. This chain links TRBV6-5 with TRBJ2-2, with D possibly TRBD2 on 5 matching bases. CDR1 and CDR2 from the germline V gene are MNHEY and SVGAGI. The CDR3 length is 14 residues. The V end lost 5 bases, the J end lost 3 bases, and 10 bases lay between the germline ends. CDR3 in amino acids: CASSTLRDTGELFF. In DNA, the CDR3 is TGTGCCAGCAGTACCTTGCGGGACACCGGGGAGCTGTTTTTT.

This clone was counted a few times. This chain connects TRBV11-2 to TRBJ2-5; D ambiguous. The CDR3 length is 14 residues. V dropped 1 base and J dropped 2 bases, with 8 bases sitting between them. In germline, CDR1 is SGHAT, CDR2 FQNNGV. The DNA of the CDR3 is TGTGCCAGCAGCTTAGCCCAGGTTCAAGAGACCCAGTACTTC. Protein sequence: CASSLAQVQETQYF.

In its sample, this clone was seen a few times. The chain joins TRBV9 to TRBJ1-1; D remains ambiguous. Trimming took 3 bases from V and 7 from J, leaving 4 bases between them. CDR1 and CDR2 from the germline V gene are SGDLS and YYNGEE. The CDR3 loop spans 10 amino acids. The CDR3 coding sequence is TGTGCCAGCAGCGGGAGTGAAGCTTTCTTT. This sequence encodes CASSGSEAFF.

This clone has just a few counts. The V gene is TRBV14, the J gene TRBJ1-4; D call uncertain. The CDR3 covers 13 residues. The germline V gene encodes CDR1 SGHDN and CDR2 FVKESK. Trimming took 6 bases from V and 0 from J, leaving 5 bases between them. The CDR3 DNA is TGTGCCAGCAGTCCATCAACTAATGAAAAACTGTTTTTT. Translation gives CASSPSTNEKLFF.

This clone turned up a few times. The chain has TRBV5-4 and TRBJ2-5, with 11 bases fitting TRBD2. The CDR3 runs to 15 residues. Trimming removed 1 base from V and 2 bases from J; junction bases left unmatched: 1. The germline gives CDR1 SGHNT, CDR2 YYREEE (reference sequence). CDR3 bases: TGTGCCAGCAGCTTGCGACTAGCGGGACAAGAGACCCAGTACTTC. Residues: CASSLRLAGQETQYF. The full variable domain, completed using reference TRBV5-4 and TRBJ2-5, is ETGVTQSPTHLIKTRGQQVTLRCSSQSGHNTVSWYQQALGQGPQFIFQYYREEENGRGNFPPRFSGLQFPNYSSELNVNALELDDSALYLCASSLRLAGQETQYFGPGTRLLVL.

This clone was seen only a few times. This rearrangement joins TRBV2 to TRBJ2-3, with a tentative D call TRBD2 (7 bases). CDR1 is SNHLY and CDR2 is FYNNEI in the germline V gene. Trimming left V 7 bases short and J 4 bases short, with 15 bases between. The length of the CDR3 is 14 residues. The DNA of the CDR3 is TGTGCCAGCACCCTAGGGGGGGACGCAGATACGCAGTATTTT. This sequence encodes CASTLGGDADTQYF. Combining the CDR3 with reference TRBV2 and TRBJ2-3 gives the whole variable domain EPEVTQTPSHQVTQMGQEVILRCVPISNHLYFYWYRQILGQKVEFLVSFYNNEISEKSEIFDDQFSVERPDGSNFTLKIRSTKLEDSAMYFCASTLGGDADTQYFGPGTRLTVL.

This clone was seen a few times. The chain couples TRBV9 to TRBJ2-3; 7 nucleotides agree with TRBD2. The V segment lost 0 bases and the J segment 3 bases; nucleotides outside the gene matches: 4. Germline-derived CDR1 and CDR2 are SGDLS and YYNGEE. CDR3 length equals 15 residues. The CDR3 protein is CASSVGGRETDTQYF. The DNA for the CDR3 is TGTGCCAGCAGCGTAGGCGGGAGAGAGACAGATACGCAGTATTTT.

This clone was detected only a few times. The J gene is TRBJ1-2, the V gene TRBV7-9; no clear D. Germline CDR1 SEHNR, CDR2 FQNEAQ (reference sequence). Between the trimmed V and J ends, which lost 11 bases and 7 bases, there was a span of 14 bases. The CDR3 sequence is 11 residues long. CDR3 region: CAGSWQFGYTF. DNA for the CDR3: TGTGCCGGCTCCTGGCAGTTTGGCTACACCTTC. Based on the CDR3 plus reference TRBV7-9 and TRBJ1-2, the full variable domain is DTGVSQNPRHKITKRGQNVTFRCDPISEHNRLYWYRQTLGQGPEFLTYFQNEAQLEKSRLLSDRFSAERPKGSFSTLEIQRTEQGDSAMYLCAGSWQFGYTFGSGTRLTVV.

The rearrangement links TRBV2 to TRBJ1-1; D remains unclear. This CDR3 region has 11 residues. Germline lookup yields CDR1 SNHLY and CDR2 FYNNEI. The V gene lost 4 bases and the J gene lost 5 bases, with 5 bases spanning the gap. CDR3 in DNA: TGTGCCAGCAGTGTTAATACTGAAGCTTTCTTT. It encodes CASSVNTEAFF.

This clone was observed a handful of times. The genes are TRBV9 and TRBJ2-1; TRBD2 aligns across 11 bases. The CDR3 consists of 17 residues. The germline V gene has CDR1 SGDLS and CDR2 YYNGEE. With V trimmed by 3 bases and J by 3 bases, 8 bases remained unmatched. CDR3 region: CASSGSGTSGLYNEQFF. Written as DNA, the CDR3 is TGTGCCAGCAGCGGATCCGGGACTAGCGGCCTCTACAATGAGCAGTTCTTC.

This clone was seen only a few times. V usage is TRBV11-1 and J usage is TRBJ2-1, with 8 bases aligning to TRBD2. J gave up 14 bases and V 5 bases, and 8 bases lay outside the gene matches. Germline V gene sequence: CDR1 SGHAT, CDR2 FQDESV (reference sequence). CDR3 length: 12 residues. The CDR3 spells CASSRTSNREFF. In DNA form, the CDR3 reads TGTGCCAGCAGCAGGACTAGCAACCGTGAGTTCTTC. The whole variable domain, remainder taken from reference TRBV11-1 and TRBJ2-1, is EAEVAQSPRYKITEKSQAVAFWCDPISGHATLYWYRQILGQGPELLVQFQDESVVDDSQLPKDRFSAERLKGVDSTLKIQPAELGDSAMYLCASSRTSNREFFGPGTRLTVL.

This clone was counted only a few times. Additional DNA sequences in this sample encode the identical CDR3. This chain joins TRBV9 and TRBJ1-1; D not resolved. CDR1 is SGDLS, CDR2 YYNGEE, per germline. The CDR3 loop spans 13 amino acids. The ends were cut back, 0 bases at V and 1 base at J, with 4 bases in the middle. The CDR3 spells CASSVAGNTEAFF. The CDR3 nucleotides are TGTGCCAGCAGCGTAGCCGGGAACACTGAAGCTTTCTTT.

The chain carries TRBV7-2 and TRBJ2-2; the D is unclear. V was clipped by 5 bases and J by 5 bases, with 12 bases between them. The CDR3 runs to 14 residues. CDR1 is SGHTA and CDR2 is FQGNSA in the germline V gene. In nucleotides, the CDR3 is TGTGCCAGCAGCCCAGTTTATTCTACCGGGGAGCTGTTTTTT. Protein product: CASSPVYSTGELFF. The full variable domain, rest sourced from reference TRBV7-2 and TRBJ2-2, is GAGVSQSPSNKVTEKGKDVELRCDPISGHTALYWYRQSLGQGLEFLIYFQGNSAPDKSGLPSDRFSAERTGGSVSTLTIQRTQQEDSAVYLCASSPVYSTGELFFGEGSRLTVL.

This clone was detected a few times. The V call is TRBV5-1, the J call TRBJ2-5; D is perhaps TRBD1 (6 bases). V shed 5 bases and J shed 2 bases, with 13 bases lying between them. CDR3 length equals 14 residues. The germline CDR1 and CDR2 sequences are SGHRS and YFSETQ. CDR3 sequence reads: CASSPGGLQETQYF. Here the CDR3 DNA reads TGCGCCAGCAGTCCTGGGGGCCTACAAGAGACCCAGTACTTC.

J is TRBJ2-1 and V is TRBV7-3, with TRBD1 matching over 10 bases. CDR1 and CDR2 from the germline V gene are SGHTA and FQGTGA. The CDR3 is 15 amino acids. V lost 4 bases, J lost 4 bases, and 4 bases stayed unmatched. The CDR3 region has the DNA TGTGCCAGCAGCTCCCGGACAGGGGGTTACAATGAGCAGTTCTTC. Translating gives CASSSRTGGYNEQFF.

About this clone itself: One end of the junction varies from germline; a read error may be responsible. The chain combines TRBV7-9 with TRBJ2-5; 9 bases line up with TRBD2. This CDR3 contains 17 residues. Germline V lookup: CDR1 SEHNR, CDR2 FQNEAQ (reference sequence). CDR3: CASNLGGRALIGETQYF. The DNA for the CDR3 is TGTGCCAGCAACTTAGGCGGGAGGGCCCTTATTGGAGAGACCCAGTACTTC.

This chain connects TRBV27 to TRBJ2-7; 10 bases match TRBD1. Germline trimming cut 6 bases from V and 7 bases from J; bases unmatched to any gene: 15. There are 16 residues in the CDR3. The germline V gene encodes CDR1 MNHEY and CDR2 SMNVEV (reference sequence). The DNA for the CDR3 is TGTGCCAGCAGAACCGGGACAGGGGTCCTTCCGGGGGAGCAGTACTTC. Residues: CASRTGTGVLPGEQYF.

The J gene is TRBJ2-7, the V gene TRBV28; 8 bases agree with TRBD2. Germline CDR1 MDHEN, CDR2 SYDVKM. CDR3 length: 12 residues. V shed 10 bases, J shed 2 bases, and the junction held 4 bases outside the gene matches. This CDR3 is CATTSATYEQYF. The CDR3 DNA sequence: TGTGCCACGACTAGCGCAACCTACGAGCAGTACTTC.

The J gene is TRBJ2-5, the V gene TRBV2; D is possibly TRBD1 (5 bases). V lost 6 bases to trimming and J lost 2 bases, with 13 bases between them. The CDR3 consists of 14 residues. From germline, CDR1 is SNHLY and CDR2 FYNNEI. CDR3 protein: CASRAGQSQETQYF. The CDR3 DNA reads as TGTGCCAGCAGAGCAGGACAATCACAAGAGACCCAGTACTTC.

This clone came up a few times. The genes are TRBV25-1 and TRBJ1-2; 8 bases are shared with TRBD1. J gave up 4 bases and V 8 bases, and 6 bases lay outside the gene matches. Germline CDR1 reads MGHDK; CDR2 reads SYGVNS. This CDR3 has 13 residues. The CDR3 region is CASSRDRSYGYTF. The CDR3 DNA reads as TGTGCCAGCTCGAGGGACAGGAGCTATGGCTACACCTTC.

The V call is TRBV20-1, the J call TRBJ1-5, with D unresolved. In germline, CDR1 is DFQATT, CDR2 SNEGSKA (reference sequence). The CDR3 loop spans 9 amino acids. Trimming cost V 7 bases and J 5 bases, with 3 bases left between them. The CDR3 coding sequence is TGCAGTGTAGATCAGCCCCAGCATTTT. Its translation: CSVDQPQHF.

This clone showed up just a few times. The chain employs TRBV28 and TRBJ2-7; 9 nucleotides align to TRBD1. This CDR3 has 13 amino acids. J gave up 3 bases and V 4 bases, and 1 base lay outside the gene matches. Germline CDR1 MDHEN, CDR2 SYDVKM. CDR3 sequence (DNA): TGTGCCAGCAGTTGGACAGGGGACTACGAGCAGTACTTC. Its translation is CASSWTGDYEQYF.

The chain is built from TRBV28 and TRBJ2-7; 7 bases line up with TRBD1. The V gene's germline CDR1 is MDHEN and CDR2 SYDVKM. The ends lost 6 bases at V and 3 bases at J; junction bases unmatched: 8. This CDR3 comprises 14 residues. This chain's CDR3 is CASRETGPLYEQYF. CDR3 DNA: TGTGCCAGCAGAGAGACAGGGCCCCTCTACGAGCAGTACTTC.

This clone has only a few counts. V gene TRBV5-6 combines with J gene TRBJ2-7, with D maybe TRBD2 (5 bases). This CDR3 spans 14 amino acids. Germline loops: CDR1 SGHDT, CDR2 YYEEEE. V lost 1 base, J lost 3 bases, and 11 bases lay in between. The CDR3 DNA is TGTGCCAGCAGCTTGATTCAGCGGAACTACGAGCAGTACTTC. Translation gives CASSLIQRNYEQYF.

The gene calls are TRBV5-1 and TRBJ2-3, with 10 bases identical to TRBD2. This CDR3 is built from 20 residues. CDR1 is SGHRS, CDR2 YFSETQ, per germline. V was clipped by 4 bases and J by 3 bases; unmatched bases: 20. This CDR3 reads CASSPAASMASGSLTDTQYF. The CDR3 region has the DNA TGCGCCAGCAGCCCAGCCGCCAGTATGGCTAGCGGGAGCTTGACAGATACGCAGTATTTT.

This clone was observed a few times. This chain connects TRBV9 to TRBJ2-1, with 7 bases fitting TRBD2. Germline V gives CDR1 SGDLS, CDR2 YYNGEE. The V segment lost 1 base and the J segment 2 bases; nucleotides outside the gene matches: 3. CDR3 length equals 15 residues. The CDR3 protein is CASSVSLAAYNEQFF. In nucleotides, the CDR3 is TGTGCCAGCAGCGTATCCCTAGCGGCCTACAATGAGCAGTTCTTC.